This is a list of T cell receptor beta chains from one sample in a study of regulatory T cells in long-lasting Graves disease. TCRdb reprocessed the multiplex PCR reads via MiXCR and lists one record per CDR3 protein. The sample lists 350,000 to 450,000 distinct CDR3 sequences, roughly 20% occurring once. This specimen consisted of peripheral blood mononuclear cells (PBMCs), obtained when the disease was refractory, from a patient treated with antithyroid drugs. These receptors came from a woman in her thirties or forties with Graves disease. Each CDR3 is given with its conserved first and last residue. Each record gives: J gene, D gene, V gene, CDR3 protein. D genes are given only for firm matches.

j_gene: TRBJ1-1; d_gene: -; v_gene: TRBV6-5; CDR3aa: CASSYRDGTGAFF
j_gene: TRBJ2-7; d_gene: -; v_gene: TRBV2; CDR3aa: CASSEQGIHEQYF
j_gene: TRBJ2-3; d_gene: -; v_gene: TRBV28; CDR3aa: CASSFLARTDTQYF
j_gene: TRBJ2-7; d_gene: -; v_gene: TRBV28; CDR3aa: CASSLQSGLLPYEQYF
j_gene: TRBJ2-7; d_gene: -; v_gene: TRBV2; CDR3aa: CASSVGPPLYEQYF
j_gene: TRBJ2-1; d_gene: TRBD1; v_gene: TRBV20-1; CDR3aa: CSASDRGRHNEQFF
j_gene: TRBJ2-1; d_gene: -; v_gene: TRBV5-8; CDR3aa: CASSLGLAEYNEQFF
j_gene: TRBJ2-5; d_gene: TRBD2; v_gene: TRBV7-8; CDR3aa: CASSSKRLAGGLETQYF
j_gene: TRBJ1-5; d_gene: TRBD1; v_gene: TRBV7-2; CDR3aa: CASSFTPGGNQPQHF
j_gene: TRBJ1-5; d_gene: TRBD1; v_gene: TRBV20-1; CDR3aa: CSARRQGVSIQPQHF
j_gene: TRBJ1-1; d_gene: TRBD1; v_gene: TRBV28; CDR3aa: CASRIGGGGNTEAFF